This TCR beta chain was retrieved from a study of spatial heterogeneity in lung cancer. Time point denoted: sample taken at primary tumor resection. TCRdb re-called the 5' RACE reads with MiXCR, one entry per CDR3 protein. The table has 5,000 or so distinct CDR3 sequences, approximately 13% seen once; the top ten hold just over 20%. The TCR comes from a female donor with early-stage non-small cell lung cancer. The sample here was normal lung tissue next to the tumor, taken at surgery.

CDR3 protein: CASQLSMGTDTQYF. The CDR3 nucleotides read TGTGCCTCCCAACTGTCAATGGGCACAGATACGCAGTATTTT. The V gene is TRBV7-2, the J gene TRBJ2-3; unclear D gene. Trimming took off 11 bases at V and 1 base at J, with 16 bases between the two ends. Germline values: CDR1 SGHTA, CDR2 FQGNSA. This CDR3 is built from 14 residues.